A single sample gave rise to the 25 T cell receptor beta chains below, sequenced in a study of Ad26.COV2.S vaccination and SARS-CoV-2 variants. Assay used: immunoSEQ multiplex PCR; TCRdb lists only in-frame clones, some missing. The data contain more than 85,000 clones, less than 85% of them seen just once; the ten biggest clones take up roughly a sixth. Sequencing was performed on peripheral blood, taken after recovery from COVID-19. These receptors were obtained from a human donor who had recovered from COVID-19.

J is TRBJ1-2 and V is TRBV30; no clear D gene. Germline-derived CDR1 and CDR2 are GTSNPN and SVGIG (reference sequence). The CDR3 length is 11 residues. V was pared by 7 bases and J by 3 bases, with 9 bases between. The CDR3 is CAYTADYGYTF. The CDR3, as DNA: TGTGCCTATACCGCGGACTATGGCTACACCTTC.

The V call is TRBV19, the J call TRBJ2-5, with D possibly matching TRBD1 (6 bases). Germline V gives CDR1 LNHDA, CDR2 SQIVND (reference sequence). V dropped 4 bases and J dropped 8 bases, with 17 bases sitting between them. The length of the CDR3 is 14 residues. Here the CDR3 reads CASSKRTAEETQYF. CDR3 nucleotide sequence: TGTGCCAGTAGTAAACGGACAGCCGAGGAAACCCAGTACTTC.

The rearrangement joins TRBV4-2 to TRBJ2-2; 10 bases align to TRBD2. The CDR3 loop spans 16 amino acids. V dropped 0 bases and J dropped 6; count of bases not matched to a gene: 4. Germline assignment: CDR1 LGHNA and CDR2 YNFKEQ. The CDR3 DNA sequence: TGTGCCAGCAGCCAAGATCCAGCGGGGGGGGCCGGGGAGCTGTTTTTT. It translates to CASSQDPAGGAGELFF.

This clone has a single count. The chain couples TRBV28 to TRBJ1-3; TRBD1 is a possible D gene (6 bases). The V and J ends lost 7 bases and 4 bases respectively, with 14 bases between them. The CDR3 is 14 amino acids. CDR1 and CDR2 (germline): MDHEN, SYDVKM. The CDR3 loop is CASTLGGIGNTIYF. CDR3 bases: TGTGCCAGCACCTTAGGGGGTATAGGAAACACCATATATTTT.

J is TRBJ1-4 and V is TRBV9; the D gene is possibly TRBD1 (6 bases). The length of the CDR3 is 14 residues. V shed 3 bases and J shed 7 bases, with 13 bases lying between them. Looked up from germline, CDR1 is SGDLS and CDR2 is YYNGEE. The CDR3 here is CASSAQGGGEKLFF. In DNA, the CDR3 is TGTGCCAGCAGCGCACAGGGAGGGGGTGAAAAACTGTTTTTT.

The chain joins TRBV12-3 or TRBV12-4 to TRBJ1-6; D is ambiguous. V was cut by 6 bases and J by 6 bases, with 9 bases left in between. This CDR3 contains 13 residues. The CDR3 spells CASSLEPNSPLHF. The CDR3 bases are TGTGCCAGCAGCCTTGAGCCTAATTCACCCCTCCACTTT.

The V gene is TRBV13, the J gene TRBJ2-7; 7 positions agree with TRBD1. The V gene's germline CDR1 is PRHDT and CDR2 FYEKMQ (reference sequence). V gave up 4 bases and J gave up 1 base; unmatched junction bases: 13. This CDR3 has 17 amino acids. The CDR3 nucleotides are TGTGCCAGCAGCTCGTACCGTAAAGGGGGCGTTTCCTACGAGCAGTACTTC. It codes for CASSSYRKGGVSYEQYF.

This clone has only a few counts. V gene TRBV10-3 combines with J gene TRBJ2-6, with 7 bases identical to TRBD2. This CDR3 has 15 amino acids. The germline gives CDR1 ENHRY, CDR2 SYGVKD. The V segment lost 10 bases and the J segment 1 base; nucleotides outside the gene matches: 7. For the CDR3, the DNA is TGTGCCACGGGGGGATGGGGGTCTGGGGCCAACGTCCTGACTTTC. Protein sequence: CATGGWGSGANVLTF.

The rearrangement joins TRBV5-1 to TRBJ2-2, with D tentatively TRBD1 or TRBD2 (6 bases each). Germline loops: CDR1 SGHRS, CDR2 YFSETQ. With 0 bases removed from V and 6 bases from J, the gap between germline ends came to 12 bases. The CDR3 totals 15 residues. CDR3 nucleotides: TGCGCCAGCAGCTTGGAGAGGGGGGAAGCCGGGGAGCTGTTTTTT. Protein sequence: CASSLERGEAGELFF.

V usage is TRBV4-3 and J usage is TRBJ1-3; D call uncertain. V was trimmed by 4 bases and J by 0 bases, leaving 10 bases between them. This CDR3 is built from 15 residues. Germline-derived CDR1 and CDR2 are LGHNA and YSLEER. The DNA for the CDR3 is TGCGCCAGCAGCCCCTTCCGGAGCTCTGGAAACACCATATATTTT. As protein: CASSPFRSSGNTIYF.

The rearrangement joins TRBV3-1 (or the pseudogene TRBV3-2) to TRBJ2-5; 11 bases fit TRBD2. The V gene's germline CDR1 is LGHDT and CDR2 YNNKEL (reference sequence). CDR3 length: 22 amino acids. Trimming removed 0 bases from V and 7 bases from J; junction bases left unmatched: 25. The CDR3 region is CASSQDRGLLAGDSLFDRTQYF. CDR3 bases: TGTGCCAGCAGCCAAGATCGGGGGTTACTAGCGGGGGACAGTTTGTTTGATAGGACCCAGTACTTC.

This clone occurred a few times. The gene calls are TRBV7-6 and TRBJ2-1; 7 positions match TRBD1. Trimming took 4 bases from V and 6 from J; bases not matched to a gene: 6. There are 14 residues in the CDR3. Germline-derived CDR1 and CDR2 are SGHVS and FNYEAQ. The CDR3 region has the DNA TGTGCCAGCAGCTCGAGACAGGGCTCCAATGAGCAGTTCTTC. As protein: CASSSRQGSNEQFF.

The chain employs TRBV11-2 and TRBJ2-5; D gene unclear. The CDR3 spans 11 residues. Germline V gene sequence: CDR1 SGHAT, CDR2 FQNNGV. Deletions cut 1 base from V and 8 bases from J, with 5 bases between. In DNA, the CDR3 is TGTGCCAGCAGCTTAGCGGAAACCCAGTACTTC. Protein product: CASSLAETQYF.

The chain combines TRBV30 with TRBJ2-3, with TRBD2 as a possible D gene (6 bases). There are 14 residues in the CDR3. V shed 4 bases and J shed 0 bases, with 11 bases lying between them. CDR1 and CDR2 from the germline V gene are GTSNPN and SVGIG (reference sequence). The CDR3 DNA follows: TGTGCCTGGAAAGGAGGGGTAAGCACAGATACGCAGTATTTT. Its translation: CAWKGGVSTDTQYF. Variable domain in full (rest from reference TRBV30 and TRBJ2-3): SQTIHQWPATLVQPVGSPLSLECTVEGTSNPNLYWYRQAAGRGLQLLFYSVGIGQISSEVPQNLSASRPQDRQFILSSKKLLLSDSGFYLCAWKGGVSTDTQYFGPGTRLTVL.

The table lists this clone with a few counts. This rearrangement joins TRBV28 to TRBJ1-2; D uncertain. CDR3 length: 12 amino acids. The V end lost 3 bases, the J end lost 4 bases, and 6 bases lay between the germline ends. The V gene's germline CDR1 is MDHEN and CDR2 SYDVKM. DNA for the CDR3: TGTGCCAGCAGTTTTTCCTCCTATGGCTACACCTTC. It encodes CASSFSSYGYTF.

In its sample, this clone was seen once. The chain joins TRBV7-3 to TRBJ2-1; weak D call: TRBD2 (6 bases). The V end was cut by 5 bases, the J end by 8 bases, with 13 bases between. The CDR3 totals 13 residues. From germline, CDR1 is SGHTA and CDR2 FQGTGA. The CDR3 bases are TGTGCCAGCAGCCCCCGGGGGAGCTATGAGCAGTTCTTC. Translation: CASSPRGSYEQFF.

The chain recombines TRBV3-1 (or the pseudogene TRBV3-2) with TRBJ1-5, with 8 bases fitting TRBD1. Germline CDR1 LGHDT, CDR2 YNNKEL (reference sequence). CDR3 length: 15 amino acids. Trimming took 1 base from V and 7 from J; bases not matched to a gene: 6. As DNA, the CDR3 is TGTGCCAGCAGCCAAGCGACAGGGGCAGGGCAGCCCCAGCATTTT. Protein: CASSQATGAGQPQHF.

The rearrangement links TRBV6-2 or TRBV6-3 to TRBJ2-5; D perhaps matches TRBD2 (5 bases). Trimming took 4 bases from V and 5 from J, leaving 11 bases between them. The germline gives CDR1 MNHEY, CDR2 SVGEGT. The CDR3 is made up of 13 amino acids. The chain's CDR3 is CASSFEGLETQYF. The CDR3 DNA follows: TGTGCCAGCAGTTTTGAGGGATTGGAGACCCAGTACTTC.

The V and J genes are TRBV12-3 or TRBV12-4 and TRBJ2-2; D not resolved. CDR3 length: 13 amino acids. Trimming took off 7 bases at V and 5 bases at J, with 11 bases between the two ends. CDR3: CASNTLRTGELFF. CDR3 nucleotides: TGTGCCAGCAACACCCTAAGGACCGGGGAGCTGTTTTTT.

This clone showed up just once. The J gene is TRBJ2-1, the V gene TRBV29-1, with a tentative D call TRBD1 (6 bases). The germline gives CDR1 SQVTM, CDR2 ANQGSEA. With 8 bases removed from V and 5 bases from J, the gap between germline ends came to 16 bases. The CDR3 is 13 residues long. In DNA form, the CDR3 reads TGCAGCACATCCAGGGGCGGACACAATGAGCAGTTCTTC. Translated: CSTSRGGHNEQFF.

This chain uses TRBV5-4 with TRBJ2-5, with 8 bases fitting TRBD2. Per germline, CDR1 SGHNT and CDR2 YYREEE (reference sequence). The CDR3 runs to 18 residues. With 4 bases clipped from V and 4 bases from J, the junction kept 18 bases outside the gene matches. The CDR3 DNA is TGTGCCAGCAGCAAAAGAGGGCTACTAGCGGAGGTTCCAGAGACCCAGTACTTC. Translation: CASSKRGLLAEVPETQYF.

This sequence joins TRBV10-1 and TRBJ2-5; TRBD1 agrees at 7 bases. The V segment lost 9 bases and the J segment 1 base; nucleotides outside the gene matches: 5. The length of the CDR3 is 13 residues. Germline V gene sequence: CDR1 WNHNN, CDR2 SYGVQD (reference sequence). CDR3 DNA sequence: TGCGCCAGAAGAAGGGACAGCCAAGAGACCCAGTACTTC. It encodes CARRRDSQETQYF.

This clone came up a few times. V and J are TRBV7-9 and TRBJ1-2; tentative D call: TRBD1 (5 bases). V gave up 1 base and J gave up 7 bases, with 13 bases separating them. Germline V gene sequence: CDR1 SEHNR, CDR2 FQNEAQ (reference sequence). The CDR3 sequence is 14 residues long. In nucleotides, the CDR3 is TGTGCCAGCAGCTTAGATCTGGGGCGAGGTGGCTACACCTTC. Translation: CASSLDLGRGGYTF.

The chain recombines TRBV5-6 with TRBJ2-1; D not resolved. The CDR3 loop spans 11 amino acids. Germline V gives CDR1 SGHDT, CDR2 YYEEEE. V lost 0 bases and J lost 10, with 5 bases in between. CDR3 region: CASSLGREQFF. The CDR3 DNA is TGTGCCAGCAGCTTGGGGAGAGAGCAGTTCTTC.

This rearrangement joins TRBV4-1 to TRBJ2-1; 7 bases align to TRBD1. The CDR3 is 16 amino acids. V lost 0 bases, J lost 6 bases, and 8 bases stayed unmatched. Germline loops: CDR1 MGHRA, CDR2 YSYEKL. The CDR3: CASSQDPGTDTNEQFF. The CDR3 nucleotides are TGCGCCAGCAGCCAAGATCCCGGGACAGATACCAATGAGCAGTTCTTC.